These T cell receptor beta chains were read from a single sample in a study of neurological immune-mediated disorders. From the 5' RACE reads, TCRdb called clonotypes with MiXCR, one entry per CDR3 protein. Of tens of thousands of distinct CDR3 sequences in the sample, roughly an eighth were seen once. The source material was PBMCs. Receptor source: a female donor with HTLV-1-associated myelopathy (HAM/TSP). The CDR3 runs from the conserved cysteine through the conserved F or W.

>TRBJ2-2|TRBV10-3
CAISDTGELFF
>TRBJ2-3|TRBV12-3/TRBV12-4
CASSRAGHPGDTQYF
>TRBJ1-1|TRBV5-1
CASSTRDRGNTEAFF
>TRBJ2-6|TRBV20-1
CSARKTGDFSGANVLTF
>TRBJ2-7|TRBV6-2/TRBV6-3
CASSYSEGTAYEQYF
>TRBJ2-1|TRBV5-5
CASSSPYEQFF
>TRBJ1-1|TRBV14
CASSRWGEDTEAFF
>TRBJ1-4|TRBV20-1
CSARARPADSNEKLFF
>TRBJ1-1|TRBV5-1
CASSLAANPTTEAFF
>TRBJ2-1|TRBV20-1
CSAKPGYNEQFF
>TRBJ1-6|TRBV7-9
CASSIQALSSYNSPLHF
>TRBJ2-1|TRBV11-2
CASSLEYSGEQFF
>TRBJ2-1|TRBV5-6
CASSLRGPYNEQFF
>TRBJ2-3|TRBV5-1
CASSLWDYSTDTQYF
>TRBJ2-7|TRBV3-1
CASSQDGGAGTYEQYF
>TRBJ2-5|TRBV7-2
CASSQGPEETQYF
>TRBJ2-7|TRBV20-1
CSAGSLGEQYF
>TRBJ2-2|TRBV7-8
CASSLMSVDGWNTGELFF
>TRBJ2-7|TRBV7-2
CASSSWTSGSNEQYF
>TRBJ2-1|TRBV30
CAWRGEVAGAWGNEQFF
>TRBJ2-1|TRBV5-1
CASSRQGAYNEQFF
>TRBJ2-7|TRBV3-1
CASSLLAGENEQYF
>TRBJ2-5|TRBV7-9
CASSQFAGPETQYF
>TRBJ2-1|TRBV29-1
CSVENRGHYNEQFF
>TRBJ1-6|TRBV7-2
CASSLEVMGHWGSPLHF
>TRBJ2-7|TRBV18
CASSPLGQDYEQYF
>TRBJ1-3|TRBV12-3/TRBV12-4
CASSWGRDFSGNTIYF
>TRBJ1-6|TRBV20-1
CSANPGQGRSPLHF
>TRBJ2-7|TRBV20-1
CSAREVGGVSYEQYF
>TRBJ1-6|TRBV27
CASSLRDRGSPLHF
>TRBJ2-3|TRBV5-1
CASRLEDHTDTQYF
>TRBJ2-2|TRBV6-6
CASSYGSTGELFF
>TRBJ2-7|TRBV5-5
CASSLSPSGRYEQYF
>TRBJ2-7|TRBV7-9
CASEQGSRPEQYF
>TRBJ2-5|TRBV5-1
CASSPEAGSTETQYF
>TRBJ1-1|TRBV2
CASSPQGKGGTEAFF
>TRBJ2-3|TRBV7-2
CASSLVSGTGSRTDTQYF
>TRBJ2-3|TRBV12-3/TRBV12-4
CASSLMGTGTDTQYF
>TRBJ2-7|TRBV5-1
CASSLGRGSNEQYF
>TRBJ1-5|TRBV20-1
CSAQMGDRYQPQHF
>TRBJ2-3|TRBV9
CASSIGTSRTDTQYF
>TRBJ2-3|TRBV4-1
CASSQGQGASFTDTQYF
>TRBJ2-1|TRBV15
CATSRDQGGGHNEQFF
>TRBJ2-7|TRBV5-1
CASSLVAGAEYEQYF
>TRBJ2-5|TRBV5-1
CASSFGGTTQAETQYF
>TRBJ2-3|TRBV29-1
CSTELDTQYF
>TRBJ1-1|TRBV7-2
CASSLQGANTEAFF
>TRBJ2-7|TRBV28
CASSLIAPAHEQYF
>TRBJ1-2|TRBV7-3
CASSPYPGYGYTF
>TRBJ2-3|TRBV12-3/TRBV12-4
CASSFRGLDMQYF
>TRBJ2-3|TRBV9
CASSVGLGGGDTQYF
>TRBJ2-3|TRBV20-1
CSASLAGGGDTQYF
>TRBJ1-4|TRBV5-1
CASSLGAATNEKLFF
>TRBJ2-2|TRBV11-2
CASSRKGMTGELFF
>TRBJ1-5|TRBV20-1
CSARRVGQGIPNQPQHF
>TRBJ1-4|TRBV9
CASSVGGTGGSEKLFF
>TRBJ2-7|TRBV7-2
CASSSPDRTYEQYF
>TRBJ2-4|TRBV6-1
CASSEGRLGIQYF